Following are 9 T cell receptor beta chains from one sample sequenced in a study of breast tumors, draining lymph nodes, adjacent tissues. TCRdb processed the multiplex PCR reads anew with MiXCR; each CDR3 protein has one entry. The sample includes tens of thousands of distinct CDR3 sequences, around 40% of them seen just once. The sequenced material came from breast tumor tissue. The receptors come from a female donor with breast cancer. Some clones in this sample may be carry-over from other donors' samples.

V usage is TRBV20-1 and J usage is TRBJ1-3; D not resolved. Looked up from germline, CDR1 is DFQATT and CDR2 is SNEGSKA (reference sequence). Trimming took 3 bases from V and 0 from J, leaving 15 bases between them. This CDR3 contains 16 residues. CDR3 coding DNA: TGCAGTGCTAGTCGGTTCGGCAGCATCTCTGGAAACACCATATATTTT. This sequence encodes CSASRFGSISGNTIYF.

This clonotype appeared once. The germline gene is not matched at one end of the junction; a read error may be the cause. This sequence joins TRBV4-1 and TRBJ2-3; 9 bases agree with TRBD1. The DNA end favors TRBJ1-5, so the J call may be wrong. The CDR3 extends over 17 amino acids. The germline V gene has CDR1 MGHRA and CDR2 YSYEKL. This chain's CDR3 is CASGQDPPTGGEDTQHF. CDR3 bases: TGCGCCAGCGGCCAAGATCCCCCGACAGGGGGAGAAGATACGCAGCATTTT.

Turning to this clonotype: A much larger clone is a single base away; this may be a read error. J is TRBJ2-3 and V is TRBV7-2; maybe TRBD2 (6 bases). CDR1 and CDR2 from the germline V gene are SGHTA and FQGNSA. This CDR3 is 17 amino acids long. The CDR3: CASSLNRGTSGTDPQYF. The CDR3, as DNA: TGTGCCAGCAGCTTAAATCGGGGGACTTCGGGCACAGATCCGCAGTATTTT.

The sample holds many counts of this clonotype. The chain uses TRBV4-3 and TRBJ2-3; D remains unclear. V dropped 0 bases and J dropped 4 bases, with 8 bases sitting between them. The CDR3 length is 14 residues. Germline lookup yields CDR1 LGHNA and CDR2 YSLEER. The CDR3 DNA reads TGCGCCAGCAGCCAAGATCGGCGCCCAGATACGCAGTATTTT. It encodes CASSQDRRPDTQYF.

V is TRBV29-1 and J is TRBJ2-1; D not resolved. Germline V gene sequence: CDR1 SQVTM, CDR2 ANQGSEA. Trimming left V 1 base short and J 2 bases short, with 15 bases between. The CDR3 spans 16 residues. This CDR3 is CSVEGLAANPYNEQFF. CDR3 sequence (DNA): TGCAGCGTTGAAGGCTTGGCGGCGAACCCCTACAATGAGCAGTTCTTC.

In its sample, this clonotype is medium-sized. The chain uses TRBV10-2 and TRBJ2-1, with 10 bases lining up with TRBD2. This CDR3 has 15 residues. V shed 5 bases and J 6 bases; nucleotides not matched to a gene: 7. The germline CDR1 and CDR2 sequences are WSHSY and SAAADI. CDR3 nucleotides: TGCGCCAGCAGTATAGCGGGAGGTTCGGCCAATGAGCAGTTCTTC. Its protein product is CASSIAGGSANEQFF.

The genes are TRBV5-1 and TRBJ2-5; no firm D call. The CDR3 totals 15 residues. Deletions cut 2 bases from V and 1 base from J, with 12 bases between. In germline, CDR1 is SGHRS, CDR2 YFSETQ. Here the CDR3 reads CASSLFLQLQETQYF. The CDR3 nucleotides are TGCGCCAGCAGCTTATTCCTACAACTCCAAGAGACCCAGTACTTC.

At least ten counts were recorded for this clonotype. This sequence joins TRBV7-9 and TRBJ2-7; 12 positions agree with TRBD2. Germline trimming cut 6 bases from V and 6 bases from J; bases unmatched to any gene: 6. The CDR3 spans 14 residues. CDR1 and CDR2 (germline): SEHNR, FQNEAQ (reference sequence). The CDR3 sequence: CASRPTSGSSEQYF. DNA of the CDR3: TGTGCCAGCAGACCGACTAGCGGGAGCAGCGAGCAGTACTTC.

This clonotype occurred many times. The chain has TRBV5-5 and TRBJ2-3; 12 nucleotides match TRBD1. The junction had 3 bases not matched to a gene; V was cut back by 0 bases and J by 4 bases. This CDR3 contains 16 residues. Germline assignment: CDR1 SGHKS and CDR2 YYEKEE (reference sequence). This CDR3 is CASSLVGTGGSDTQYF. The CDR3, as DNA: TGTGCCAGCAGCTTGGTCGGGACAGGGGGCTCAGATACGCAGTATTTT.